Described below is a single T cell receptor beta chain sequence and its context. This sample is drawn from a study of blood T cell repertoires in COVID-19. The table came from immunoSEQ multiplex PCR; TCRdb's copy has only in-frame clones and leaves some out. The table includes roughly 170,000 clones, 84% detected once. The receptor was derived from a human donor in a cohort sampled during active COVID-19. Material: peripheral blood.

Written as DNA, the CDR3 is TGTGCCAGCCGGGACAGGCAACTGGGAGGAAACACCATATATTTT. It specifies CASRDRQLGGNTIYF. The chain recombines TRBV19 with TRBJ1-3, with 8 bases identical to TRBD1. Trimming took 9 bases from V and 4 from J; bases not matched to a gene: 11. CDR1 is LNHDA, CDR2 SQIVND, per germline (reference sequence). The CDR3 has 15 residues. The entire variable domain, with the rest obtained from reference TRBV19 and TRBJ1-3, is as follows: DGGITQSPKYLFRKEGQNVTLSCEQNLNHDAMYWYRQDPGQGLRLIYYSQIVNDFQKGDIAEGYSVSREKKESFPLTVTSAQKNPTAFYLCASRDRQLGGNTIYFGEGSWLTVV.